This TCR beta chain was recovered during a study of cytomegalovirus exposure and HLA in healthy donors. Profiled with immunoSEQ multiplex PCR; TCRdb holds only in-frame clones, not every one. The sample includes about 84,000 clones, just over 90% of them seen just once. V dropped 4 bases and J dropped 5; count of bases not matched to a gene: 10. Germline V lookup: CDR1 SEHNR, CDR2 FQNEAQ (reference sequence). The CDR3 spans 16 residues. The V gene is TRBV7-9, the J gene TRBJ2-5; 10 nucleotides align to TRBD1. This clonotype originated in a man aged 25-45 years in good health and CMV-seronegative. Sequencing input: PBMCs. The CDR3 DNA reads TGTGCCAGCAGCTATGGGGACAGGGGCCTGTTGGAGACCCAGTACTTC. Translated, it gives CASSYGDRGLLETQYF.